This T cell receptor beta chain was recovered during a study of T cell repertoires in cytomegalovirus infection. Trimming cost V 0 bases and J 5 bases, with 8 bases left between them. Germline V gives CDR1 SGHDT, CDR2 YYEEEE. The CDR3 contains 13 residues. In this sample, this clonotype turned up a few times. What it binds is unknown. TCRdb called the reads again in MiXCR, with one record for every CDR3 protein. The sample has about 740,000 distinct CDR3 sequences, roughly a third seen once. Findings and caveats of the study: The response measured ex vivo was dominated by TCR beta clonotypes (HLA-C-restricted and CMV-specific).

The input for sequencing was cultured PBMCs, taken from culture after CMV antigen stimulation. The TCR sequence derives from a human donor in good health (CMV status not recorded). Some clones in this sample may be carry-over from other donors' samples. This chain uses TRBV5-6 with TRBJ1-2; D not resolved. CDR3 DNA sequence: TGTGCCAGCAGCTTGGCCACAATATATGGCTACACCTTC. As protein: CASSLATIYGYTF.